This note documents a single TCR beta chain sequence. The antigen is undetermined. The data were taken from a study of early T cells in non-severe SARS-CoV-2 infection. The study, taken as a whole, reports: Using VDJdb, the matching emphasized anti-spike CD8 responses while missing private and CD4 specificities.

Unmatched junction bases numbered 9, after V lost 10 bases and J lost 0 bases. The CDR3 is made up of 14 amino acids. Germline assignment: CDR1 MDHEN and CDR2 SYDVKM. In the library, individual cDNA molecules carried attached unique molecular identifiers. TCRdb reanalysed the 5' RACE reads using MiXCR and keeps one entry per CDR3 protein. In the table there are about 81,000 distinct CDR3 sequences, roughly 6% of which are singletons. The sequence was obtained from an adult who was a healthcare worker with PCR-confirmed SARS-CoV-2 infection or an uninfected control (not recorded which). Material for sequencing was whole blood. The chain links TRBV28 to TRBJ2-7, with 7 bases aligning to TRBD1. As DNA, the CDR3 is TGTGCCACGGGGAAGGGACAGCCCTCCTACGAGCAGTACTTC. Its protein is CATGKGQPSYEQYF.